This T cell receptor beta chain is drawn from a study of neoadjuvant nivolumab and ipilimumab in lung cancer. Whole-study findings and limits: Only two of four nivolumab-treated tumors gained richness and clonality by surgery. Resected-tumor TCR richness correlated positively with pretherapy blood richness. TCR richness and clonality were higher in tumors than adjacent uninvolved lung. TCR sequencing covered a small number of samples.

V was trimmed by 4 bases and J by 2 bases, leaving 15 bases between them. This CDR3 contains 15 residues. From germline, CDR1 is MGHRA and CDR2 YSYEKL. With regard to this clone: Its antigen is not known.

Profiled with immunoSEQ multiplex PCR; TCRdb holds only in-frame clones, not every one. In the table there are fewer than 25,000 clones, under 90% of which are singletons. The sequence derives from an adult with non-small cell lung cancer. The sequences come from peripheral blood, collected before neoadjuvant nivolumab, alone or with ipilimumab. The chain joins TRBV4-1 to TRBJ2-7; unclear D gene. The CDR3 is CASSPGPASTYEQYF. For the CDR3, the DNA is TGCGCCAGCAGCCCAGGCCCTGCTTCGACCTACGAGCAGTACTTC.